Below are 25 T cell receptor beta chains sequenced from a single sample in a study of T and B cells in COVID-19 patients (TCRdb year 2020). TRB repertoires were amplified from around 230-520 ng of genomic DNA extracted from blood. This sample was sequenced with an Illumina MiSeq. Multiplex PCR with BIOMED2 TRB-A/B primer pools was used to amplify TRB rearrangements. TCRdb trimmed public reads at Q25 via fastp, called clones via MiXCR and kept in-frame beta chains. Entries are consolidated by CDR3 protein sequence, retaining the most common genes and DNA. The sample yields 4,000 to 5,500 distinct CDR3 sequences; 25% to 35% were counted once. Jointly, the top ten make up 5.4% of the sample. The sequenced sample was blood. The receptors come from a human donor with active COVID-19.

This clonotype was picked up a small number of times. V usage is TRBV5-1 and J usage is TRBJ2-7, with TRBD2 identical over 15 bases. Per the germline V gene, CDR1 is SGHRS and CDR2 is YFSETQ. The CDR3 has 14 amino acids. With V trimmed by 3 bases and J by 6 bases, 1 base remained unmatched. CDR3 nucleotides: TGCGCCAGCAGCTCGGGACTAGCGGGAGGCGAGCAGTACTTC. It specifies CASSSGLAGGEQYF.

Judged by abundance, this clonotype is large. The chain combines TRBV29-1 with TRBJ2-1; 8 bases line up with TRBD2. Germline V CDR1 and CDR2: SQVTM, ANQGSEA. V gave up 3 bases and J gave up 7 bases; unmatched junction bases: 8. The CDR3 extends over 14 amino acids. CDR3 in DNA: TGCAGCGTTGATAGGCCTCGGGGGGGAAATGAGCAGTTCTTC. It codes for CSVDRPRGGNEQFF.

The chain couples TRBV6-5 to TRBJ1-2; 7 nucleotides line up with TRBD1. Germline V gives CDR1 MNHEY, CDR2 SVGAGI. The V and J ends lost 5 bases and 2 bases, in that order; junction bases with no gene match: 14. This CDR3 is built from 17 residues. This CDR3 reads CASSRPSRGQLNYGYTF. In DNA, the CDR3 is TGTGCCAGCAGTCGACCCTCCCGGGGACAGCTAAACTATGGCTACACCTTC.

Of note for this clonotype: This sequence may be a read error, since a much larger clone differs from it by one base. The chain couples TRBV29-1 to TRBJ1-4; perhaps TRBD1 as D (5 bases). The CDR3 covers 16 residues. Germline V lookup: CDR1 SQVTM, CDR2 ANQGSEA. V gave up 3 bases and J gave up 3 bases, with 17 bases separating them. This chain's CDR3 is CSVEGRGAGSNEKLFF. The DNA of the CDR3 is TGCAGCGTTGAGGGGCGTGGGGCAGGGTCTAATGAAAAACTGTTTTTT.

In this sample, this clonotype turned up a few times. CDR3 in amino acids: CATSDTGTHEQYF. The CDR3 DNA sequence: TGTGCCACCAGTGACACAGGGACCCACGAGCAGTACTTC. The rearrangement uses TRBV24-1 and TRBJ2-7; D is perhaps TRBD1 (6 bases). The CDR3 totals 13 residues. V was cut by 4 bases and J by 5 bases, with 11 bases left in between. Germline lookup yields CDR1 KGHDR and CDR2 SFDVKD.

This clonotype was recorded once. The J gene is TRBJ2-2, the V gene TRBV6-5; D gene unclear. Trimming took off 7 bases at V and 1 base at J, with 13 bases between the two ends. This CDR3 comprises 15 residues. Germline CDR1 reads MNHEY; CDR2 reads SVGAGI. CDR3 nucleotides: TGTGCCAGCACCCCTCTGACAAGGAACACCGGGGAGCTGTTTTTT. It encodes CASTPLTRNTGELFF.

As for this clonotype: At one end, the junction sequence differs from germline, possibly due to a read error. The rearrangement links TRBV5-6 to TRBJ2-3; D ambiguous. The CDR3 is made up of 15 amino acids. Per the germline V gene, CDR1 is SGHDT and CDR2 is YYEEEE. Here the CDR3 DNA reads TGCGCCAGCAGCCCCGCCAGCAGGAGAGGAGATACGCAGTATTTT. Its protein product is CASSPASRRGDTQYF.

This clonotype was seen a handful of times. The chain employs TRBV27 and TRBJ1-2; 10 bases fit TRBD1. Germline trimming cut 5 bases from V and 7 bases from J; bases unmatched to any gene: 10. Looked up from germline, CDR1 is MNHEY and CDR2 is SMNVEV (reference sequence). The CDR3 covers 15 residues. The CDR3, as DNA: TGTGCCAGCAGTCCGGGGACAGGGGTATGGTCTGGCTACACCTTC. Residues: CASSPGTGVWSGYTF.

This clonotype is termed medium-sized (0.01 to 0.1%). The chain's CDR3 is CASSERKGRETQYF. For the CDR3, the DNA is TGTGCCAGCAGTGAACGGAAGGGGAGGGAGACCCAGTACTTC. The V and J genes are TRBV6-1 and TRBJ2-5; tentatively, D is TRBD2 (6 bases). V was clipped by 2 bases and J by 5 bases, with 12 bases between them. CDR1 is MNHNS and CDR2 is SASEGT in the germline V gene. The CDR3 sequence is 14 residues long.

This clonotype is medium-sized in the sample. The chain carries TRBV10-3 and TRBJ1-1; D is unclear. Trimming took off 6 bases at V and 1 base at J, with 15 bases between the two ends. This CDR3 contains 15 residues. The germline CDR1 and CDR2 sequences are ENHRY and SYGVKD. The CDR3 region has the DNA TGTGCCATCAGCCCCAGTCCGGGCAAGAACACTGAAGCTTTCTTT. Translation: CAISPSPGKNTEAFF.

Relative to its sample, this clonotype is medium-sized (0.01 to 0.1%). The chain couples TRBV6-5 to TRBJ2-3; 13 bases fit TRBD2. Trimming at V came to 2 bases and at J to 2 bases, leaving 1 base not matched to a gene. CDR1 MNHEY and CDR2 SVGAGI come from the germline V gene. CDR3 length: 16 amino acids. CDR3 residues: CASSYTSGGATDTQYF. The DNA for the CDR3 is TGTGCCAGCAGTTACACTAGCGGGGGGGCCACAGATACGCAGTATTTT.

By share of the sample, this clonotype is medium-sized (0.01 to 0.1%). The V call is TRBV6-5, the J call TRBJ2-7, with 7 bases lining up with TRBD1. CDR3 length equals 14 residues. V shed 6 bases and J 2 bases; nucleotides not matched to a gene: 7. Germline V gene sequence: CDR1 MNHEY, CDR2 SVGAGI. CDR3 sequence: CASSTPGQAYEQYF. For the CDR3, the DNA is TGTGCCAGCAGCACCCCCGGACAGGCCTACGAGCAGTACTTC.

This clonotype is categorized as medium-sized. The CDR3 bases are TGTGCCAGCAGTTATCTAGCGGGACTCGATACGCAGTATTTT. Residues: CASSYLAGLDTQYF. The rearrangement links TRBV6-5 to TRBJ2-3; 9 nucleotides line up with TRBD2. The V and J ends lost 3 bases and 6 bases, in that order; junction bases with no gene match: 4. Per germline, CDR1 MNHEY and CDR2 SVGAGI. The CDR3 covers 14 residues.

This clonotype is medium-sized. The gene calls are TRBV19 and TRBJ1-5, with TRBD1 as a possible D gene (5 bases). V was trimmed by 5 bases and J by 3 bases, leaving 11 bases between them. CDR1 is LNHDA and CDR2 is SQIVND in the germline V gene (reference sequence). The CDR3 has 14 residues. The CDR3 here is CASSVWDVNQPQHF. The CDR3 bases are TGTGCCAGTAGTGTATGGGACGTCAATCAGCCCCAGCATTTT.

In its sample, this clonotype ranks as medium-sized. V and J are TRBV12-3 or TRBV12-4 and TRBJ2-5; 11 bases align to TRBD2. This CDR3 is built from 17 residues. V was clipped by 5 bases and J by 4 bases; unmatched bases: 12. Here the CDR3 reads CASSGGLAEWGRETQYF. The CDR3 DNA sequence: TGTGCCAGCAGTGGGGGACTAGCGGAGTGGGGGCGAGAGACCCAGTACTTC.

There are a few counts of this clonotype. The rearrangement joins TRBV5-5 to TRBJ1-1; no clear D. The V end lost 2 bases, the J end lost 8 bases, and 13 bases lay between the germline ends. This CDR3 comprises 13 residues. In germline, CDR1 is SGHKS, CDR2 YYEKEE (reference sequence). CDR3 bases: TGTGCCAGCAGCTTCCAAGGACCTCTAGAAGCTTTCTTT. Its translation is CASSFQGPLEAFF.

This rearrangement joins TRBV7-9 to TRBJ2-7; 12 nucleotides line up with TRBD2. Germline values: CDR1 SEHNR, CDR2 FQNEAQ (reference sequence). V lost 7 bases and J lost 3; bases outside the gene matches: 4. This CDR3 is 14 amino acids long. As DNA, the CDR3 is TGTGCCAGCACCCTGACTAGCGGGAGCTACGAGCAGTACTTC. It specifies CASTLTSGSYEQYF. Variable domain in full (rest from reference TRBV7-9 and TRBJ2-7): DTGVSQNPRHKITKRGQNVTFRCDPISEHNRLYWYRQTLGQGPEFLTYFQNEAQLEKSRLLSDRFSAERPKGSFSTLEIQRTEQGDSAMYLCASTLTSGSYEQYFGPGTRLTVT.

This clonotype was seen a few times. The rearrangement uses TRBV7-2 and TRBJ2-4, with D perhaps TRBD1 (5 bases). V lost 4 bases and J 0 bases, leaving 13 bases between the germline ends. Germline V gene data show CDR1 as SGHTA and CDR2 as FQGNSA. This CDR3 is built from 16 residues. In DNA form, the CDR3 reads TGTGCCAGCAGCTCCGGACAAGGACGAGCCAAAAACATTCAGTACTTC. This gives the protein CASSSGQGRAKNIQYF.

The chain couples TRBV20-1 to TRBJ2-1; 15 nucleotides line up with TRBD2. J gave up 2 bases and V 8 bases, and 10 bases lay outside the gene matches. Germline-derived CDR1 and CDR2 are DFQATT and SNEGSKA (reference sequence). The CDR3 runs 17 residues. The CDR3 loop reads CSWTSGGAKSAYNEQFF. CDR3 coding DNA: TGCAGTTGGACTAGCGGGGGGGCTAAGAGTGCCTACAATGAGCAGTTCTTC.

This clonotype has more than one count but fewer than ten. The V call is TRBV6-4, the J call TRBJ2-2; TRBD1 aligns across 8 bases. The CDR3 is 15 residues long. Looked up from germline, CDR1 is MRHNA and CDR2 is SNTAGT. The V gene end was trimmed by 3 bases and the J gene end by 2 bases; junction bases not matched to a gene: 2. The DNA of the CDR3 is TGTGCCAGCAGTGAACAGGGGGGAAACACCGGGGAGCTGTTTTTT. This encodes CASSEQGGNTGELFF.

In its sample, this clonotype was seen a few times. The CDR3 coding sequence is TGTGCCAGCAACTTCCAAGACAGGGTTGGCGAGCAGTACTTC. Amino acids: CASNFQDRVGEQYF. V gene TRBV7-2 combines with J gene TRBJ2-7, with 7 positions matching TRBD1. Germline trimming cut 7 bases from V and 6 bases from J; bases unmatched to any gene: 12. The CDR3 runs 14 residues. The germline V gene has CDR1 SGHTA and CDR2 FQGNSA.

By share, this clonotype ranks as medium-sized (0.01 to 0.1%). The chain employs TRBV5-5 and TRBJ2-3; D remains ambiguous. The CDR3 spans 13 residues. The V end lost 0 bases, the J end lost 1 base, and 3 bases lay between the germline ends. Germline V lookup: CDR1 SGHKS, CDR2 YYEKEE (reference sequence). DNA for the CDR3: TGTGCCAGCAGCTTGGTAGGCACAGATACGCAGTATTTT. Translation: CASSLVGTDTQYF.

The rearrangement uses TRBV28 and TRBJ2-5; D may match TRBD1 or TRBD2 (5 bases each). Trimming shortened V by 8 bases and J by 4 bases, and 14 bases separated the two germline ends. The germline CDR1 and CDR2 sequences are MDHEN and SYDVKM. CDR3 length: 13 amino acids. In DNA form, the CDR3 reads TGTGCCAGCCGGAACGGGGCGCGAGAGACCCAGTACTTC. Its protein product is CASRNGARETQYF.

The gene calls are TRBV11-2 and TRBJ1-3, with 8 bases lining up with TRBD1. V lost 6 bases and J lost 2; bases outside the gene matches: 9. The CDR3 covers 16 residues. CDR1 and CDR2 from the germline V gene are SGHAT and FQNNGV. This CDR3 reads CASRLHRGIPGNTIYF. As DNA, the CDR3 is TGTGCCAGCAGACTCCACAGGGGGATCCCTGGAAACACCATATATTTT. The entire variable domain, with the rest obtained from reference TRBV11-2 and TRBJ1-3, is as follows: EAGVAQSPRYKIIEKRQSVAFWCNPISGHATLYWYQQILGQGPKLLIQFQNNGVVDDSQLPKDRFSAERLKGVDSTLKIQPAKLEDSAVYLCASRLHRGIPGNTIYFGEGSWLTVV.

In its sample, this clonotype is medium-sized. The V gene is TRBV19, the J gene TRBJ2-5; D may match TRBD1 or TRBD2 (7 bases each). V lost 1 base and J 5 bases, leaving 20 bases between the germline ends. CDR3 length: 17 residues. Germline loops: CDR1 LNHDA, CDR2 SQIVND (reference sequence). In DNA, the CDR3 is TGTGCCAGTAGTATAGCAGGAGGGGGCAGGGGAGGGGAGACCCAGTACTTC. It specifies CASSIAGGGRGGETQYF.